These T cell receptor beta chains were read from a single sample in a study of T cell repertoires in cytomegalovirus infection. No antigens are known for them. TCRdb fed the reads into MiXCR, producing one record per CDR3 protein. Counted here are 650,000 to 900,000 distinct CDR3 sequences, less than 35% occurring once; the ten biggest clones make up under 15%. This material consisted of cultured CD8+ T cells from PBMCs, taken from culture after CMV antigen stimulation. The source is a human donor in good health (CMV status not recorded). Some clones in this sample may be carry-over from other donors' samples. Each CDR3 is given with its conserved first and last residue. Each record gives: clone size, V gene, J gene, D gene, CDR3 protein, CDR3 DNA. The D gene is left open where the match is weak. Size is stated for part of the rows, as once, few or many counts, or as a class when the clone is expanded.

clone size: .
V gene: TRBV27
J gene: TRBJ2-1
D gene: .
CDR3 protein: CATSYNPSYNEQFF
CDR3 DNA: TGTGCCACTTCCTATAACCCCTCCTACAATGAGCAGTTCTTC

clone size: .
V gene: TRBV6-5
J gene: TRBJ2-4
D gene: .
CDR3 protein: CASSQSRAEKNIQYF
CDR3 DNA: TGTGCCAGCAGTCAATCGAGGGCCGAGAAAAACATTCAGTACTTC

clone size: few
V gene: TRBV6-1
J gene: TRBJ1-1
D gene: .
CDR3 protein: CASSEEGPNTEAFF
CDR3 DNA: TGTGCCAGCAGTGAAGAGGGACCGAACACTGAAGCTTTCTTT

clone size: .
V gene: TRBV27
J gene: TRBJ1-1
D gene: .
CDR3 protein: CASSYTAPTTEAFF
CDR3 DNA: TGTGCCAGCAGTTACACTGCCCCGACCACTGAAGCTTTCTTT

clone size: .
V gene: TRBV11-1
J gene: TRBJ1-3
D gene: .
CDR3 protein: CASSFVGGRRSGNTIYF
CDR3 DNA: TGTGCCAGCAGCTTCGTGGGGGGCAGACGCTCTGGAAACACCATATATTTT

clone size: many
V gene: TRBV7-8
J gene: TRBJ1-4
D gene: .
CDR3 protein: CASSLAGADEKLFF
CDR3 DNA: TGTGCCAGCAGCTTAGCGGGGGCGGACGAAAAACTGTTTTTT

clone size: .
V gene: TRBV7-3
J gene: TRBJ1-1
D gene: .
CDR3 protein: CASSLEGHYLNTEAFF
CDR3 DNA: TGTGCCAGCAGCTTGGAGGGACACTACCTGAACACTGAAGCTTTCTTT

clone size: many
V gene: TRBV6-1
J gene: TRBJ1-2
D gene: TRBD1
CDR3 protein: CASSETGGTPYGYTF
CDR3 DNA: TGTGCCAGCAGTGAGACAGGGGGCACTCCCTATGGCTACACCTTC

clone size: .
V gene: TRBV28
J gene: TRBJ1-1
D gene: .
CDR3 protein: CASSFAAPFTEAFF
CDR3 DNA: TGTGCCAGCAGTTTTGCGGCCCCTTTCACTGAAGCTTTCTTT

clone size: many
V gene: TRBV7-8
J gene: TRBJ2-7
D gene: .
CDR3 protein: CASSLNPGQPSYEQYF
CDR3 DNA: TGTGCCAGCAGCCTCAACCCCGGACAGCCTTCCTACGAGCAGTACTTC

clone size: many
V gene: TRBV7-2
J gene: TRBJ1-2
D gene: .
CDR3 protein: CASSTPGTYYGYTF
CDR3 DNA: TGTGCCAGCAGCACACCCGGGACATACTATGGCTACACCTTC

clone size: .
V gene: TRBV18
J gene: TRBJ2-7
D gene: TRBD2
CDR3 protein: CASSPPGRAHEQYF
CDR3 DNA: TGTGCCAGCTCACCACCAGGGAGGGCACACGAGCAGTACTTC

clone size: .
V gene: TRBV7-9
J gene: TRBJ2-1
D gene: .
CDR3 protein: CASSLKGRVLSYNEQFF
CDR3 DNA: TGTGCCAGCAGTCTCAAAGGGAGAGTCCTCTCCTACAATGAGCAGTTCTTC

clone size: .
V gene: TRBV27
J gene: TRBJ2-5
D gene: .
CDR3 protein: CASSPAGRNQETQYF
CDR3 DNA: TGTGCCAGCAGCCCCGCTGGACGGAACCAAGAGACCCAGTACTTC

clone size: many
V gene: TRBV7-8
J gene: TRBJ2-5
D gene: .
CDR3 protein: CASSLELGGPQETQYF
CDR3 DNA: TGTGCCAGCAGCTTGGAACTCGGGGGACCTCAAGAGACCCAGTACTTC

clone size: .
V gene: TRBV7-3
J gene: TRBJ1-4
D gene: .
CDR3 protein: CASSELGTGSGKLFF
CDR3 DNA: TGTGCCAGCAGCGAGCTAGGGACGGGGAGTGGAAAACTGTTTTTT

clone size: few
V gene: TRBV9
J gene: TRBJ1-2
D gene: .
CDR3 protein: CASMTLRGSYTF
CDR3 DNA: TGTGCCAGCATGACCCTGAGGGGAAGCTACACCTTC

clone size: few
V gene: TRBV10-2
J gene: TRBJ2-3
D gene: TRBD2
CDR3 protein: CASSEPSGGPSTSTDTQYF
CDR3 DNA: TGCGCCAGCAGTGAGCCTAGCGGGGGGCCATCCACTAGCACAGATACGCAGTATTTT

clone size: many
V gene: TRBV7-2
J gene: TRBJ2-3
D gene: TRBD2
CDR3 protein: CASSFRTSWATDTQYF
CDR3 DNA: TGTGCCAGCAGCTTCCGGACTAGCTGGGCCACAGATACGCAGTATTTT

clone size: .
V gene: TRBV15
J gene: TRBJ1-1
D gene: .
CDR3 protein: CVTSRESGGSAFF
CDR3 DNA: TGTGTCACCAGCAGAGAGTCGGGAGGATCCGCTTTCTTT

clone size: .
V gene: TRBV9
J gene: TRBJ1-2
D gene: .
CDR3 protein: CASTPVQGISYGYTF
CDR3 DNA: TGTGCCAGCACCCCCGTTCAGGGTATAAGCTATGGCTACACCTTC

clone size: .
V gene: TRBV5-8
J gene: TRBJ2-5
D gene: .
CDR3 protein: CASSKMGVGETQYF
CDR3 DNA: TGTGCCAGCAGCAAGATGGGGGTTGGAGAGACCCAGTACTTC

clone size: few
V gene: TRBV7-9
J gene: TRBJ2-7
D gene: TRBD2
CDR3 protein: CASRIPTSGDYEQYF
CDR3 DNA: TGTGCCAGCAGGATACCGACTAGCGGGGACTACGAGCAGTACTTC

clone size: .
V gene: TRBV19
J gene: TRBJ1-5
D gene: TRBD1
CDR3 protein: CATMDRRSNQPQHF
CDR3 DNA: TGTGCCACCATGGACAGGAGGAGCAATCAGCCCCAGCATTTT

clone size: many
V gene: TRBV7-6
J gene: TRBJ2-1
D gene: TRBD1
CDR3 protein: CASSSRAQGPYSYNEQFF
CDR3 DNA: TGTGCCAGCAGCTCGCGGGCACAGGGGCCGTACTCCTACAATGAGCAGTTCTTC

clone size: few
V gene: TRBV4-1
J gene: TRBJ2-1
D gene: .
CDR3 protein: CASSLLTDYNNEQFF
CDR3 DNA: TGCGCCAGCAGCCTCTTGACAGACTATAACAATGAGCAGTTCTTC

clone size: many
V gene: TRBV5-1
J gene: TRBJ2-3
D gene: .
CDR3 protein: CASSLEGDSTDTQYF
CDR3 DNA: TGCGCCAGCAGCTTGGAGGGGGACAGCACAGATACGCAGTATTTT

clone size: .
V gene: TRBV27
J gene: TRBJ1-5
D gene: TRBD1
CDR3 protein: CANSRWTGANQPQHF
CDR3 DNA: TGTGCCAACAGCCGATGGACAGGAGCCAATCAGCCCCAGCATTTT

clone size: .
V gene: TRBV10-3
J gene: TRBJ1-4
D gene: .
CDR3 protein: CAISEDTNEKLFF
CDR3 DNA: TGTGCCATCAGTGAAGATACTAATGAAAAACTGTTTTTT

clone size: few
V gene: TRBV6-6
J gene: TRBJ2-2
D gene: TRBD1
CDR3 protein: CASISGQEFPGELFF
CDR3 DNA: TGTGCCAGCATCAGTGGACAGGAATTCCCCGGGGAGCTGTTTTTT

clone size: few
V gene: TRBV12-3/TRBV12-4
J gene: TRBJ2-5
D gene: TRBD2
CDR3 protein: CASSSLLSGGRDETQYF
CDR3 DNA: TGTGCCAGCAGTTCCCTTCTTAGCGGGGGCCGGGATGAGACCCAGTACTTC

clone size: many
V gene: TRBV12-3/TRBV12-4
J gene: TRBJ1-5
D gene: .
CDR3 protein: CASSLEQFNQPQHF
CDR3 DNA: TGTGCCAGCAGTTTAGAACAGTTCAATCAGCCCCAGCATTTT

clone size: few
V gene: TRBV4-1
J gene: TRBJ1-2
D gene: .
CDR3 protein: CASSQGKQMAGNGYTF
CDR3 DNA: TGCGCCAGCAGCCAAGGAAAACAGATGGCAGGGAATGGCTACACCTTC

clone size: .
V gene: TRBV19
J gene: TRBJ2-1
D gene: .
CDR3 protein: CASSMGASYNEQFF
CDR3 DNA: TGTGCCAGTAGTATGGGGGCCTCCTACAATGAGCAGTTCTTC

clone size: many
V gene: TRBV7-6
J gene: TRBJ1-1
D gene: .
CDR3 protein: CASSLGRTEGTEAFF
CDR3 DNA: TGTGCCAGCAGCTTGGGGAGAACTGAGGGCACTGAAGCTTTCTTT

clone size: .
V gene: TRBV5-1
J gene: TRBJ2-1
D gene: TRBD2
CDR3 protein: CASSTVAGEGRNEQFF
CDR3 DNA: TGCGCCAGCAGCACAGTAGCGGGGGAAGGGCGGAATGAGCAGTTCTTC

clone size: many
V gene: TRBV10-3
J gene: TRBJ1-1
D gene: .
CDR3 protein: CAITQEGGTEAFF
CDR3 DNA: TGTGCCATCACTCAGGAGGGGGGGACTGAAGCTTTCTTT

clone size: many
V gene: TRBV12-3/TRBV12-4
J gene: TRBJ2-5
D gene: .
CDR3 protein: CASSYIRAETQYF
CDR3 DNA: TGTGCCAGCAGCTATATCAGGGCGGAGACCCAGTACTTC

clone size: .
V gene: TRBV6-6
J gene: TRBJ2-1
D gene: TRBD2
CDR3 protein: CASSYSSRGDNEQFF
CDR3 DNA: TGTGCCAGCAGTTACTCGTCGCGGGGGGACAATGAGCAGTTCTTC

clone size: few
V gene: TRBV6-2/TRBV6-3
J gene: TRBJ1-1
D gene: .
CDR3 protein: CASSYWGRAEGTEAFF
CDR3 DNA: TGTGCCAGCAGTTACTGGGGACGAGCCGAAGGGACTGAAGCTTTCTTT

clone size: .
V gene: TRBV12-3/TRBV12-4
J gene: TRBJ2-5
D gene: .
CDR3 protein: CANSFSPGGGRGETQYF
CDR3 DNA: TGTGCCAACAGTTTTTCCCCGGGTGGGGGGCGAGGAGAGACCCAGTACTTC

clone size: few
V gene: TRBV20-1
J gene: TRBJ2-5
D gene: .
CDR3 protein: CSAREVASLDGETQYF
CDR3 DNA: TGCAGTGCTAGAGAGGTGGCATCGCTTGACGGGGAGACCCAGTACTTC

clone size: .
V gene: TRBV20-1
J gene: TRBJ2-7
D gene: TRBD2
CDR3 protein: CSARDLAGLSYEQYF
CDR3 DNA: TGCAGTGCTAGAGACCTAGCGGGCCTCTCCTACGAGCAGTACTTC

clone size: many
V gene: TRBV7-6
J gene: TRBJ2-6
D gene: .
CDR3 protein: CATEVVRPSGANVLTF
CDR3 DNA: TGTGCCACCGAGGTGGTTCGCCCCTCTGGGGCCAACGTCCTGACTTTC

clone size: .
V gene: TRBV12-3/TRBV12-4
J gene: TRBJ2-2
D gene: TRBD1
CDR3 protein: CASLQDRAFLNTGELFF
CDR3 DNA: TGTGCCAGCCTTCAGGACAGGGCCTTTCTGAACACCGGGGAGCTGTTTTTT

clone size: .
V gene: TRBV27
J gene: TRBJ1-6
D gene: .
CDR3 protein: CASTPGGLWSPLHF
CDR3 DNA: TGTGCCAGCACTCCTGGCGGACTATGGTCACCCCTCCACTTT

clone size: once
V gene: TRBV11-2
J gene: TRBJ2-1
D gene: .
CDR3 protein: CASSLEGTGGVHEQFF
CDR3 DNA: TGTGCCAGCAGCTTAGAGGGGACTGGCGGGGTGCATGAGCAGTTCTTC

clone size: .
V gene: TRBV7-8
J gene: TRBJ2-1
D gene: .
CDR3 protein: CASSLDQLNNEQFF
CDR3 DNA: TGTGCCAGCAGCTTGGACCAGCTAAACAATGAGCAGTTCTTC

clone size: once
V gene: TRBV29-1
J gene: TRBJ1-4
D gene: TRBD1
CDR3 protein: CSVTGGESNEKLFF
CDR3 DNA: TGCAGCGTGACAGGGGGAGAGTCTAATGAAAAACTGTTTTTT

clone size: few
V gene: TRBV6-1
J gene: TRBJ2-1
D gene: .
CDR3 protein: CASNEQGWGRNEQFF
CDR3 DNA: TGTGCCAGCAATGAGCAGGGATGGGGAAGGAATGAGCAGTTCTTC

clone size: .
V gene: TRBV27
J gene: TRBJ2-1
D gene: TRBD2
CDR3 protein: CASSTRDSGGANYNEQFF
CDR3 DNA: TGTGCCAGCAGTACCCGCGATAGCGGGGGGGCCAACTACAATGAGCAGTTCTTC

clone size: many
V gene: TRBV7-2
J gene: TRBJ2-1
D gene: .
CDR3 protein: CASSLHGGPTYNEQFF
CDR3 DNA: TGTGCCAGCAGCCTCCACGGGGGGCCGACCTACAATGAGCAGTTCTTC